These 18 T cell receptor beta chains were all obtained from the same sample, sequenced in a study of human T cells and chemical hapten exposure. TCRdb analysed the RACE reads with MiXCR anew, one entry per CDR3 protein. The profile shows tens of thousands of distinct CDR3 sequences, about a tenth of them singletons. Time point indicated: pre-sensitization, week 0. Treatment denoted: therapeutic diphenylcyclopropenone sensitization with weekly scalp DPC. The sample consisted of whole blood, taken in connection with sensitization to the hapten diphenylcyclopropenone (DPC). The receptors here all came from a woman in her thirties or forties with alopecia areata. Some clones in this sample may be carry-over from other donors' samples.

In the case of this clonotype: This sequence may be a read error, since a much larger clone differs from it by one base. The V and J genes are TRBV28 and TRBJ1-1; D remains unclear. Germline loops: CDR1 MDHEN, CDR2 SYDVKM. This CDR3 comprises 14 residues. CDR3 sequence: CVSTPPRVNTEAFF. DNA for the CDR3: TGTGTCAGCACTCCCCCACGGGTGAACACTGAAGCTTTCTTT. Filled out from reference TRBV28 and TRBJ1-1, the complete variable domain reads DVKVTQSSRYLVKRTGEKVFLECVQDMDHENMFWYRQDPGLGLRLIYFSYDVKMKEKGDIPEGYSVSREKKERFSLILESASTNQTSMYLCVSTPPRVNTEAFFGQGTRLTVV.

The V call is TRBV7-6, the J call TRBJ1-2; D might be TRBD1 (6 bases). The length of the CDR3 is 15 residues. V lost 1 base and J lost 2, with 11 bases in between. The germline V gene encodes CDR1 SGHVS and CDR2 FNYEAQ. As DNA, the CDR3 is TGTGCCAGCAGCTTAGAGGCCAGGGGAAACTATGGCTACACCTTC. This translates into CASSLEARGNYGYTF.

This clonotype was detected many times. The V and J genes are TRBV6-4 and TRBJ2-3; TRBD2 aligns across 8 bases. Germline CDR1 reads MRHNA; CDR2 reads SNTAGT. CDR3 size: 15 residues. The V gene end was trimmed by 6 bases and the J gene end by 4 bases; junction bases not matched to a gene: 9. The CDR3 loop is CASSSGGLTADTQYF. The DNA of the CDR3 is TGTGCCAGCAGCAGCGGGGGCTTAACCGCAGATACGCAGTATTTT.

This clonotype was recorded many times. This chain uses TRBV7-9 with TRBJ1-2, with TRBD1 as a possible D gene (5 bases). The CDR3 covers 15 residues. Germline lookup yields CDR1 SEHNR and CDR2 FQNEAQ (reference sequence). V was clipped by 8 bases and J by 4 bases, with 20 bases between them. The CDR3 loop is CASATSGGTSYGYTF. For the CDR3, the DNA is TGTGCCAGCGCCACTTCCGGAGGGACCAGCTATGGCTACACCTTC.

The chain is built from TRBV6-4 and TRBJ2-6; TRBD1 matches 7 bases. Unmatched junction bases numbered 0, after V lost 0 bases and J lost 4 bases. The length of the CDR3 is 15 residues. The germline CDR1 and CDR2 sequences are MRHNA and SNTAGT. For the CDR3, the DNA is TGTGCCAGCAGTGACTCGACAGGGGGGGCCAACGTCCTGACTTTC. It encodes CASSDSTGGANVLTF.

This clonotype showed up just a few times. V gene TRBV9 combines with J gene TRBJ2-7, with a possible D match to TRBD2 (5 bases). Germline V lookup: CDR1 SGDLS, CDR2 YYNGEE. This CDR3 spans 14 amino acids. V was clipped by 5 bases and J by 6 bases, with 18 bases between them. The CDR3 here is CASRRAVGMFEQYF. The CDR3, as DNA: TGTGCCAGCAGGCGGGCGGTCGGAATGTTCGAGCAGTACTTC.

This clonotype appeared many times. The chain links TRBV3-1 to TRBJ2-3; TRBD2 is a possible D gene (6 bases). Per germline, CDR1 LGHDT and CDR2 YNNKEL (reference sequence). CDR3 size: 14 residues. V lost 7 bases to trimming and J lost 3 bases, with 14 bases between them. The CDR3 nucleotides read TGTGCCAGCACCACCACGGGGGAGACAGATACGCAGTATTTT. It encodes CASTTTGETDTQYF.

The chain couples TRBV4-2 to TRBJ2-2; 14 nucleotides line up with TRBD2. Germline loops: CDR1 LGHNA, CDR2 YNFKEQ. After removal of 1 base from V and 5 bases from J, the junction contained 15 bases not matched to a gene. This CDR3 spans 21 amino acids. Written as DNA, the CDR3 is TGTGCCAGCAGCCAAGCCGTGACTAGCGGGGGGGCCAAAGGGCGGACCGGGGAGCTGTTTTTT. It yields the protein CASSQAVTSGGAKGRTGELFF.

This clonotype showed up many times. The chain recombines TRBV4-3 with TRBJ2-3; D uncertain. Trimming cost V 0 bases and J 8 bases, with 12 bases left between them. From germline, CDR1 is LGHNA and CDR2 YSLEER. CDR3 length: 14 amino acids. DNA of the CDR3: TGCGCCAGCAGCCAAGATCGTTCCTACCCTACGCAGTATTTT. Encoded protein: CASSQDRSYPTQYF.

The rearrangement joins TRBV6-1 to TRBJ1-2; D may be TRBD1 (6 bases). CDR3 length: 14 residues. V lost 3 bases to trimming and J lost 6 bases, with 14 bases between them. Germline CDR1 and CDR2: MNHNS and SASEGT. CDR3 in DNA: TGTGCCAGCAGTGAGCAGGGGACGAGCGATGGCTACACCTTC. Protein product: CASSEQGTSDGYTF.

This clonotype was detected ten times or more. The chain's CDR3 is CASSPDLKHEQYF. The CDR3 coding sequence is TGTGCCAGCAGCCCCGACTTGAAGCACGAGCAGTACTTC. The chain recombines TRBV3-1 with TRBJ2-7, with D unresolved. The CDR3 sequence is 13 residues long. Trimming pared 4 bases from V and 5 bases from J, leaving 12 bases between. Germline V gives CDR1 LGHDT, CDR2 YNNKEL (reference sequence).

This clonotype was observed a handful of times. The chain combines TRBV27 with TRBJ2-7; the D gene is possibly TRBD2 (5 bases). CDR1 MNHEY and CDR2 SMNVEV come from the germline V gene (reference sequence). V gave up 2 bases and J gave up 0 bases, with 11 bases separating them. CDR3 length equals 15 residues. Here the CDR3 DNA reads TGTGCCAGCAGTTTAACCCCGGGGTCCTCCTACGAGCAGTACTTC. The encoded protein is CASSLTPGSSYEQYF.

This clonotype was seen more than once but under ten times. The rearrangement links TRBV2 to TRBJ1-1; 9 nucleotides align to TRBD1. Germline V gene lookup returns CDR1 SNHLY and CDR2 FYNNEI. With V trimmed by 5 bases and J by 7 bases, 5 bases remained unmatched. The CDR3 spans 13 residues. CDR3 nucleotides: TGTGCCAGCAGTTTCACAGGGGGCAATGAAGCTTTCTTT. Translating it yields CASSFTGGNEAFF.

This chain uses TRBV5-1 with TRBJ1-1, with D unclear. CDR3 length equals 13 residues. CDR1 and CDR2 from the germline V gene are SGHRS and YFSETQ. V lost 3 bases, J lost 8 bases, and 14 bases lay in between. CDR3 protein: CASSSTSPSEAFF. CDR3 sequence (DNA): TGCGCCAGCAGCTCAACATCGCCCTCGGAAGCTTTCTTT.

The table lists this clonotype with many counts. The chain employs TRBV6-2 or TRBV6-3 and TRBJ1-2; D is unresolved. Per the germline V gene, CDR1 is MNHEY and CDR2 is SVGEGT. The CDR3 runs 14 residues. V dropped 0 bases and J dropped 0 bases, with 5 bases sitting between them. The CDR3 loop is CASSYSGTNYGYTF. The CDR3 bases are TGTGCCAGCAGTTACTCGGGAACTAACTATGGCTACACCTTC.

This clonotype was recorded a few times. The chain links TRBV14 to TRBJ2-3, with 8 bases identical to TRBD1. The CDR3 runs 15 residues. Trimming at V came to 4 bases and at J to 2 bases, leaving 5 bases not matched to a gene. The germline V gene encodes CDR1 SGHDN and CDR2 FVKESK. CDR3 DNA sequence: TGTGCCAGCAGCCCGGACAGGGCCCCCACAGATACGCAGTATTTT. It yields the protein CASSPDRAPTDTQYF.

This clonotype showed up many times. V usage is TRBV5-1 and J usage is TRBJ2-1; maybe TRBD1 (6 bases). Trimming pared 3 bases from V and 2 bases from J, leaving 15 bases between. Germline values: CDR1 SGHRS, CDR2 YFSETQ. The CDR3 has 16 amino acids. DNA of the CDR3: TGCGCCAGCAGCTCCAACGAGGGGGAAACCTACAATGAGCAGTTCTTC. It yields the protein CASSSNEGETYNEQFF.

This clonotype was recorded at least ten times. J is TRBJ2-7 and V is TRBV20-1; 11 bases are a match to TRBD2. V was clipped by 1 base and J by 9 bases; unmatched bases: 23. CDR1 DFQATT and CDR2 SNEGSKA come from the germline V gene (reference sequence). CDR3 length: 19 amino acids. The CDR3 loop is CSARGTGLAGTYTNRRQYF. For the CDR3, the DNA is TGCAGTGCTAGAGGTACCGGACTAGCGGGCACCTACACCAACCGACGGCAGTACTTC.